Below are 27 T cell receptor beta chains sequenced from a single sample in a study of naive and memory T cell subsets. Two oligonucleotides, mixed equimolar, formed the beta constant-region primer covering TRBC1 and TRBC2. The ligated cDNA underwent four PCR rounds using SP2 and nested alpha and beta constant-region primers. TCRdb re-called the UMI-ligation and nested PCR reads through MiXCR, storing one row per CDR3 protein. This sample has more than 100,000 distinct CDR3 sequences, with around 35% found just once. Sequencing used central memory CD4+ T cells from blood. These receptor sequences come from a human donor in good health.

Note on this clonotype: Since no conserved phenylalanine or tryptophan closes the CDR3, a read error is the likely cause. The chain recombines TRBV2 with TRBJ1-1; D gene ambiguous. Looked up from germline, CDR1 is SNHLY and CDR2 is FYNNEI. The V end was cut by 4 bases, the J end by 1 base, with 10 bases between. This CDR3 spans 14 amino acids. The CDR3 loop reads CASSVRPGNTEAFS. Here the CDR3 DNA reads TGTGCCAGCAGTGTTCGCCCGGGGAACACTGAAGCTTTCTCT.

This clonotype turned up a few times. The V gene is TRBV29-1, the J gene TRBJ1-2, with 7 bases that match TRBD1. CDR1 and CDR2 (germline): SQVTM, ANQGSEA. The CDR3 has 15 amino acids. The J segment lost 1 base and the V segment lost 4 bases, leaving 9 bases of the junction unmatched. The CDR3, as DNA: TGCAGCGTTGCATTACAGTACAGGGGTAACTATGGCTACACCTTC. Its translation is CSVALQYRGNYGYTF.

The chain is built from TRBV5-1 and TRBJ2-7; unclear D gene. The length of the CDR3 is 15 residues. In germline, CDR1 is SGHRS, CDR2 YFSETQ. Trimming cost V 2 bases and J 3 bases, with 15 bases left between them. The CDR3 nucleotides read TGCGCCAGCAGCTTTTTTGCCGGGCCAAACTACGAGCAGTACTTC. Its protein product is CASSFFAGPNYEQYF.

By its share, this clonotype is medium-sized. The gene calls are TRBV7-9 and TRBJ2-1; D is unresolved. CDR1 is SEHNR, CDR2 FQNEAQ, per germline (reference sequence). The V end was cut by 5 bases, the J end by 10 bases, with 12 bases between. The CDR3 sequence is 12 residues long. As DNA, the CDR3 is TGTGCCAGCAGCAGGAAAGGTGGAGAGCAGTTCTTC. Amino acids: CASSRKGGEQFF.

This clonotype appeared a few times. In nucleotides, the CDR3 is TGTGCCAGCAGGACCTTAGCGGGAGTAGACAGTGAGCAGTTCTTC. Amino acids: CASRTLAGVDSEQFF. The chain couples TRBV6-6 to TRBJ2-1; 9 nucleotides align to TRBD2. This CDR3 spans 15 amino acids. Germline V lookup: CDR1 MNHNY, CDR2 SVGAGI (reference sequence). With 6 bases clipped from V and 9 bases from J, the junction kept 12 bases outside the gene matches.

This clonotype appeared a few times. The J gene is TRBJ2-3, the V gene TRBV9; D unclear. The germline V and J ends were trimmed by 0 bases and 2 bases, with 4 bases remaining between them. Germline V lookup: CDR1 SGDLS, CDR2 YYNGEE. The CDR3 runs 13 residues. This CDR3 is CASSVENTDTQYF. In DNA, the CDR3 is TGTGCCAGCAGCGTAGAGAACACAGATACGCAGTATTTT.

Only a few counts were recorded for this clonotype. This rearrangement joins TRBV5-6 to TRBJ2-3, with 10 bases matching TRBD2. CDR3 length: 15 residues. Per the germline V gene, CDR1 is SGHDT and CDR2 is YYEEEE. J lost 4 bases, V lost 1 base, and 3 bases had no gene match. CDR3 in amino acids: CASSLPSGSADTQYF. The CDR3, as DNA: TGTGCCAGCAGCTTGCCTAGCGGGAGCGCAGATACGCAGTATTTT.

J is TRBJ2-2 and V is TRBV5-5; D not resolved. The CDR3 totals 14 residues. V dropped 1 base and J dropped 5 bases, with 9 bases sitting between them. Germline CDR1 SGHKS, CDR2 YYEKEE (reference sequence). CDR3 in amino acids: CASSLYMGTGELFF. DNA for the CDR3: TGTGCCAGCAGCTTGTACATGGGGACCGGGGAGCTGTTTTTT.

This clonotype was counted ten times or more. The chain links TRBV11-2 to TRBJ2-3; no reliable D call. The germline V gene has CDR1 SGHAT and CDR2 FQNNGV. The CDR3 runs to 15 residues. V gave up 1 base and J gave up 2 bases, with 10 bases separating them. The CDR3: CASSLAAGPTDTQYF. CDR3 coding DNA: TGTGCCAGCAGCTTAGCCGCCGGACCCACAGATACGCAGTATTTT.

The chain has TRBV7-2 and TRBJ1-2; D may be TRBD1 (6 bases). Germline assignment: CDR1 SGHTA and CDR2 FQGNSA. The CDR3 length is 14 residues. V gave up 6 bases and J gave up 8 bases, with 19 bases separating them. CDR3 residues: CASSSPGALLGYTF. CDR3 in DNA: TGTGCCAGCAGTTCGCCAGGGGCCCTCTTGGGCTACACCTTC. The full variable domain, completed using reference TRBV7-2 and TRBJ1-2, is GAGVSQSPSNKVTEKGKDVELRCDPISGHTALYWYRQSLGQGLEFLIYFQGNSAPDKSGLPSDRFSAERTGGSVSTLTIQRTQQEDSAVYLCASSSPGALLGYTFGSGTRLTVV.

This clonotype was counted a few times. This chain uses TRBV18 with TRBJ2-5, with D perhaps given as TRBD1 or TRBD2 (6 bases each). In germline, CDR1 is KGHSH, CDR2 LQKENI. The CDR3 covers 15 residues. V shed 3 bases and J shed 4 bases, with 15 bases lying between them. The DNA of the CDR3 is TGTGCCAGCTCACCCGGGGGCGCGTCAGGAGAGACCCAGTACTTC. Translating gives CASSPGGASGETQYF.

A remark on this clonotype: A much larger clone lies a single base off, so this may be a read error. The chain employs TRBV20-1 and TRBJ2-7; D is possibly TRBD2 (6 bases). Per germline, CDR1 DFQATT and CDR2 SNEGSKA (reference sequence). The length of the CDR3 is 14 residues. The V gene lost 5 bases and the J gene lost 5 bases, with 19 bases spanning the gap. The DNA for the CDR3 is TGCAGTGCTTCCAGCAGGGTCCCGGGGGACGAGCAGTACTTC. It specifies CSASSRVPGDEQYF.

In its sample, this clonotype was seen a few times. The DNA of the CDR3 is TGTGCCAGCTCACCACGGGGCTACACAGATACGCAGTATTTT. Encoded protein: CASSPRGYTDTQYF. The V and J genes are TRBV18 and TRBJ2-3; D possibly corresponds to TRBD1 (5 bases). In germline, CDR1 is KGHSH, CDR2 LQKENI. The CDR3 runs to 14 residues. V gave up 1 base and J gave up 2 bases, with 7 bases separating them.

A few counts support this clonotype. The chain couples TRBV6-5 to TRBJ1-2; 11 bases map to TRBD1. V trimming: 8 bases; J trimming: 4 bases; junction bases outside the gene matches: 6. Germline values: CDR1 MNHEY, CDR2 SVGAGI. The CDR3 runs to 14 residues. The CDR3 DNA reads as TGTGCCAGCGGGGAGGACAGGGGGCTCTATGGCTACACCTTC. Protein: CASGEDRGLYGYTF.

The chain's CDR3 is CASSRGQPQHF. The CDR3 nucleotides are TGTGCCAGCAGTCGAGGTCAGCCCCAGCATTTT. The V gene is TRBV12-3 or TRBV12-4, the J gene TRBJ1-5; D remains unclear. V was shortened by 5 bases and J by 6 bases, with 5 bases between the two germline ends. The CDR3 sequence is 11 residues long.

The chain links TRBV20-1 to TRBJ1-6, with a tentative D call TRBD1 (6 bases). The length of the CDR3 is 16 residues. Germline V CDR1 and CDR2: DFQATT, SNEGSKA (reference sequence). Trimming removed 0 bases at V and 10 bases at J, with 19 bases between. Here the CDR3 reads CSARESGDHAGSPLHF. The CDR3 region has the DNA TGCAGTGCTAGAGAGTCAGGGGACCATGCGGGATCACCCCTCCACTTT.

The chain carries TRBV18 and TRBJ2-7, with D perhaps TRBD1 (5 bases). Germline CDR1 reads KGHSH; CDR2 reads LQKENI. The length of the CDR3 is 20 residues. V was shortened by 2 bases and J by 3 bases, with 29 bases between the two germline ends. The CDR3 DNA follows: TGTGCCAGCTCACCAATATCAGGCAGGGCGCTGCCTGCTCACTACTACGAGCAGTACTTC. This encodes CASSPISGRALPAHYYEQYF.

There are a few counts of this clonotype. The chain couples TRBV24-1 to TRBJ1-5; weak D call: TRBD1 (6 bases). Germline V gene data show CDR1 as KGHDR and CDR2 as SFDVKD. V was trimmed by 4 bases and J by 7 bases, leaving 16 bases between them. This CDR3 comprises 15 residues. The CDR3 loop is CATSESTGIGQPQHF. The CDR3 DNA is TGTGCCACCAGTGAATCTACAGGGATAGGGCAGCCCCAGCATTTT.

This clonotype has just a few counts. V and J are TRBV10-2 and TRBJ1-1; tentatively, D is TRBD1 (6 bases). This CDR3 is 13 amino acids long. Looked up from germline, CDR1 is WSHSY and CDR2 is SAAADI. V lost 4 bases and J 3 bases, leaving 9 bases between the germline ends. In DNA, the CDR3 is TGCGCCAGCAGTGGGCAGGGGCACACTGAAGCTTTCTTT. Translation: CASSGQGHTEAFF.

The chain is built from TRBV29-1 and TRBJ2-7; a possible D gene is TRBD2 (5 bases). The V end lost 2 bases, the J end lost 3 bases, and 11 bases lay between the germline ends. The CDR3 extends over 13 amino acids. The V gene's germline CDR1 is SQVTM and CDR2 ANQGSEA. CDR3 in amino acids: CSVESAGGYEQYF. The CDR3 nucleotides read TGCAGCGTTGAATCTGCGGGCGGCTACGAGCAGTACTTC.

The chain employs TRBV7-8 and TRBJ2-1, with 10 bases identical to TRBD2. J lost 6 bases, V lost 1 base, and 0 bases had no gene match. CDR3 length: 14 amino acids. The germline V gene encodes CDR1 SGHVS and CDR2 FQNEAQ. The CDR3 reads CASSLGTSGNEQFF. Here the CDR3 DNA reads TGTGCCAGCAGCTTAGGGACTAGCGGCAATGAGCAGTTCTTC.

The V call is TRBV28, the J call TRBJ2-7; D call uncertain. Trimming pared 3 bases from V and 2 bases from J, leaving 11 bases between. CDR1 and CDR2 (germline): MDHEN, SYDVKM. This CDR3 region has 14 residues. The CDR3 protein is CASSFGRSPYEQYF. In DNA, the CDR3 is TGTGCCAGCAGTTTCGGAAGGTCGCCCTACGAGCAGTACTTC.

This chain links TRBV29-1 with TRBJ1-1; possible D gene TRBD1, 5 bases. CDR1 and CDR2 from the germline V gene are SQVTM and ANQGSEA. Trimming left V 5 bases short and J 0 bases short, with 16 bases between. CDR3 length: 15 residues. CDR3 bases: TGCAGCGTTCGAAAGGGGCAGAGGATGAACACTGAAGCTTTCTTT. It yields the protein CSVRKGQRMNTEAFF.

The rearrangement joins TRBV5-1 to TRBJ2-1; 7 nucleotides agree with TRBD2. The CDR3 length is 14 residues. In germline, CDR1 is SGHRS, CDR2 YFSETQ. J lost 8 bases, V lost 0 bases, and 5 bases had no gene match. The CDR3 region is CASSLGGRRDEQFF. The CDR3 DNA sequence: TGCGCCAGCAGCTTGGGCGGGAGAAGGGATGAGCAGTTCTTC.

V and J are TRBV2 and TRBJ2-1; TRBD2 aligns across 8 bases. This CDR3 spans 14 amino acids. Germline V CDR1 and CDR2: SNHLY, FYNNEI. V shed 6 bases and J 2 bases; nucleotides not matched to a gene: 3. The CDR3 nucleotides are TGTGCCAGCAGCGTAGCGGGGACCTACAATGAGCAGTTCTTC. Its translation is CASSVAGTYNEQFF.

This clonotype occurred a few times. This rearrangement joins TRBV19 to TRBJ2-2; 8 bases align to TRBD2. CDR1 and CDR2 from the germline V gene are LNHDA and SQIVND (reference sequence). This CDR3 contains 15 residues. The trim removed 4 bases at V and 3 bases at J, leaving 4 bases unmatched. The CDR3 is CASSSSGRHTGELFF. The CDR3 nucleotides read TGTGCCAGTAGTAGCAGCGGGAGACACACCGGGGAGCTGTTTTTT.

This clonotype was observed a few times. The V and J genes are TRBV24-1 and TRBJ2-3; D may be TRBD2 (6 bases). The CDR3 contains 15 residues. The V end was cut by 4 bases, the J end by 0 bases, with 10 bases between. The V gene's germline CDR1 is KGHDR and CDR2 SFDVKD. CDR3 sequence: CATSEWDFSTDTQYF. The CDR3 nucleotides are TGTGCCACCAGTGAATGGGACTTCAGCACAGATACGCAGTATTTT.